Each of the 20 T cell receptor beta chains below was sequenced from the same sample in a study of blood T cell repertoires in COVID-19 (dated by TCRdb to about 2020). The library was produced with the immunoSEQ multiplex PCR assay. As stored in TCRdb, this immuneACCESS dataset retains in-frame rearrangements with V and J assigned. A fraction of the clones does not appear; measured against another copy, unresolved V genes explain less than half of the discrepancy, and the remainder lacks a known reason. The sample table holds around 250,000 clones, of which 75% to 90% were seen once. Jointly, the top ten make up 1.5% to 2% of the sample. The sequencing input was PBMCs or T cells enriched from blood (not recorded which). These receptors originate from a woman between 45 and 60 years old who had recovered from COVID-19.

This clone was seen just once. V usage is TRBV28 and J usage is TRBJ1-2; D may be TRBD1 (5 bases). Germline CDR1 is MDHEN and CDR2 is SYDVKM. Trimming took 5 bases from V and 8 from J, leaving 15 bases between them. The length of the CDR3 is 13 residues. CDR3 sequence reads: CASSPVGRGGYTF. The CDR3 coding sequence is TGTGCCAGCAGTCCCGTTGGGAGGGGAGGCTACACCTTC.

The V and J genes are TRBV28 and TRBJ2-2; TRBD1 aligns across 7 bases. Germline loops: CDR1 MDHEN, CDR2 SYDVKM. Unmatched junction bases numbered 4, after V lost 8 bases and J lost 4 bases. The CDR3 runs to 13 residues. The CDR3: CASEDRATGELFF. The CDR3 region has the DNA TGTGCCAGCGAAGACAGGGCCACCGGGGAGCTGTTTTTT.

V and J are TRBV9 and TRBJ1-3, with 8 positions matching TRBD1. The CDR3 has 17 residues. Germline V gives CDR1 SGDLS, CDR2 YYNGEE. The V gene end was trimmed by 0 bases and the J gene end by 4 bases; junction bases not matched to a gene: 9. The CDR3 DNA reads as TGTGCCAGCAGCGTAGATCTTCGGCAGGGGGCGGGAAACACCATATATTTT. This encodes CASSVDLRQGAGNTIYF.

V and J are TRBV27 and TRBJ2-5, with TRBD1 matching 8 bases. The trim removed 5 bases at V and 5 bases at J, leaving 10 bases unmatched. CDR1 and CDR2 (germline): MNHEY, SMNVEV (reference sequence). The CDR3 consists of 15 residues. CDR3 loop: CASSPWTGIGETQYF. CDR3 nucleotides: TGTGCCAGCAGTCCCTGGACAGGGATCGGGGAGACCCAGTACTTC.

This chain links TRBV5-1 with TRBJ2-5; 11 nucleotides line up with TRBD2. Germline CDR1 and CDR2: SGHRS and YFSETQ. This CDR3 has 15 amino acids. The ends lost 4 bases at V and 1 base at J; junction bases unmatched: 3. The CDR3 loop is CASSPGLAGQETQYF. The DNA of the CDR3 is TGCGCCAGCAGCCCCGGACTAGCGGGCCAAGAGACCCAGTACTTC.

The chain has TRBV11-2 and TRBJ2-7; a weak D match, TRBD2 (5 bases). The CDR3 sequence is 13 residues long. The ends were cut back, 7 bases at V and 5 bases at J, with 15 bases in the middle. Germline CDR1 SGHAT, CDR2 FQNNGV. The CDR3 region has the DNA TGTGCCAGCAACGGGATAGCCACCGACGAGCAGTACTTC. It encodes CASNGIATDEQYF.

The CDR3 region is CASRAGVAQYF. As DNA, the CDR3 is TGTGCCAGCAGAGCAGGGGTAGCGCAGTATTTT. The rearrangement joins TRBV6-5 to TRBJ2-3; tentatively, D is TRBD1 (6 bases). With 6 bases removed from V and 10 bases from J, the gap between germline ends came to 11 bases. Germline CDR1 is MNHEY and CDR2 is SVGAGI. The CDR3 is 11 residues long.

The genes are TRBV5-1 and TRBJ2-1; TRBD2 matches 8 bases. There are 15 residues in the CDR3. V lost 0 bases to trimming and J lost 7 bases; unmatched junction nucleotides: 6. The germline gives CDR1 SGHRS, CDR2 YFSETQ. CDR3 DNA sequence: TGCGCCAGCAGCTTGGGGGCGGGAGGTTTGAATGAGCAGTTCTTC. It yields the protein CASSLGAGGLNEQFF.

The CDR3 region has the DNA TGCAGCGCCGAGATTCTCACAGATACGCAGTATTTT. It encodes CSAEILTDTQYF. The chain links TRBV29-1 to TRBJ2-3; D is undetermined. This CDR3 comprises 12 residues. Germline loops: CDR1 SQVTM, CDR2 ANQGSEA. Trimming pared 7 bases from V and 2 bases from J, leaving 10 bases between.

V usage is TRBV6-5 and J usage is TRBJ2-1; 9 nucleotides match TRBD1. The CDR3 has 15 amino acids. V dropped 2 bases and J dropped 7; count of bases not matched to a gene: 6. The germline V gene encodes CDR1 MNHEY and CDR2 SVGAGI. The CDR3, as DNA: TGTGCCAGCAGTTACCCATCCGGGACAGGGAATGAGCAGTTCTTC. This sequence encodes CASSYPSGTGNEQFF.

The rearrangement uses TRBV7-9 and TRBJ2-1; possibly TRBD1 for D (6 bases). This CDR3 contains 15 residues. Trimming stripped 5 bases from V and 1 base from J, with 12 bases between. Germline V CDR1 and CDR2: SEHNR, FQNEAQ (reference sequence). The CDR3 here is CASSPGQKSYNEQFF. The CDR3 bases are TGTGCCAGCAGCCCCGGACAGAAATCCTACAATGAGCAGTTCTTC.

This rearrangement joins TRBV6-6 to TRBJ2-7; 10 nucleotides align to TRBD1. CDR3 size: 15 residues. Germline V gene data show CDR1 as MNHNY and CDR2 as SVGAGI (reference sequence). V lost 2 bases, J lost 5 bases, and 6 bases stayed unmatched. CDR3 region: CASSYQRGQGDEQYF. CDR3 coding DNA: TGTGCCAGCAGTTACCAGAGAGGACAGGGGGACGAGCAGTACTTC.

The V and J genes are TRBV19 and TRBJ2-2, with 12 bases aligning to TRBD2. The CDR3 totals 18 residues. Germline V gene lookup returns CDR1 LNHDA and CDR2 SQIVND (reference sequence). With 2 bases clipped from V and 4 bases from J, the junction kept 8 bases outside the gene matches. In nucleotides, the CDR3 is TGTGCCAGTAGTATACGGACTAGCGGGACCTCGGGCACCGGGGAGCTGTTTTTT. Its translation: CASSIRTSGTSGTGELFF.

This chain links TRBV6-5 with TRBJ1-4, with 11 bases lining up with TRBD1. J gave up 7 bases and V 5 bases, and 6 bases lay outside the gene matches. The CDR3 runs 15 residues. Germline assignment: CDR1 MNHEY and CDR2 SVGAGI. The DNA for the CDR3 is TGTGCCAGCAGTCGTACCGGGACAGGGGGTGAAAAACTGTTTTTT. Translating gives CASSRTGTGGEKLFF.

The chain uses TRBV28 and TRBJ1-5, with a possible D match to TRBD1 (5 bases). Between the trimmed V and J ends, which lost 6 bases and 1 base, there was a span of 16 bases. CDR1 and CDR2 (germline): MDHEN, SYDVKM. The length of the CDR3 is 16 residues. CDR3 DNA sequence: TGTGCCAGCAGCCAAAGGGGCTGGTTAAGCAATCAGCCCCAGCATTTT. As protein: CASSQRGWLSNQPQHF.

The chain carries TRBV15 and TRBJ2-1, with 8 bases that match TRBD2. The trim removed 0 bases at V and 8 bases at J, leaving 9 bases unmatched. CDR3 length: 16 amino acids. Germline V lookup: CDR1 LNHNV, CDR2 YYDKDF (reference sequence). In nucleotides, the CDR3 is TGTGCCACCAGCAGAGAGTCCAGCGGGAGTATCTATGAGCAGTTCTTC. Residues: CATSRESSGSIYEQFF.

The CDR3 loop reads CASSPGTTSYEQYF. Written as DNA, the CDR3 is TGTGCCAGCAGTCCCGGGACTACCTCCTACGAGCAGTACTTC. The gene calls are TRBV28 and TRBJ2-7; TRBD2 matches 7 bases. The CDR3 loop spans 14 amino acids. Trimming at V came to 5 bases and at J to 0 bases, leaving 4 bases not matched to a gene. The germline gives CDR1 MDHEN, CDR2 SYDVKM.

The rearrangement links TRBV2 to TRBJ1-1, with 7 bases lining up with TRBD1. J lost 4 bases, V lost 9 bases, and 17 bases had no gene match. The CDR3 extends over 16 amino acids. CDR1 SNHLY and CDR2 FYNNEI come from the germline V gene. The CDR3 sequence: CARTNRGQLWSTEAFF. The CDR3 region has the DNA TGTGCCAGGACGAACAGGGGCCAGTTATGGAGCACTGAAGCTTTCTTT.

This clone was counted only a few times. The chain recombines TRBV12-3 or TRBV12-4 with TRBJ2-7; possibly TRBD2 for D (6 bases). This CDR3 contains 13 residues. Trimming left V 6 bases short and J 2 bases short, with 11 bases between. CDR3 in amino acids: CASSPAGTYEQYF. In nucleotides, the CDR3 is TGTGCCAGCAGCCCCGCGGGAACCTACGAGCAGTACTTC.

The chain joins TRBV5-6 to TRBJ2-2, with unresolved D. In germline, CDR1 is SGHDT, CDR2 YYEEEE. The CDR3 spans 12 residues. Trimming removed 0 bases from V and 7 bases from J, with 4 bases in between. In nucleotides, the CDR3 is TGTGCCAGCAGCTTGGGTAGCGGGGAGCTGTTTTTT. This translates into CASSLGSGELFF.